This TCR beta chain was found in a study of blood T cell repertoires in COVID-19. Study details: Sample material is recorded as cDNA or gDNA derived from T cells, B-cell-depleted T cells, or PBMCs.

V lost 5 bases and J lost 3; bases outside the gene matches: 9. The CDR3 extends over 17 amino acids. The germline gives CDR1 SGHVS, CDR2 FNYEAQ. Original analysis: The authors estimated nucleated cell counts from reference gene primer amplification. TCRdb keeps only in-frame clones here, not all; method: immunoSEQ multiplex PCR. The D gene and trimming were derived from the DNA, and the V and J assignments and clone size from that table. This sample has about 220,000 clones; 84% occur once, and the top ten carry roughly 2.3%. This TCR was recovered from a woman aged 60-75 years with acute or convalescent COVID-19. This chain connects TRBV7-6 to TRBJ2-3; 12 bases fit TRBD2. Input material: peripheral blood. The DNA of the CDR3 is TGTGCCAGCAGCAAACTAGCGGGGGGCATCAAGACAGATACGCAGTATTTT. Protein product: CASSKLAGGIKTDTQYF.